This T cell receptor (beta chain) was sequenced during a study of CD8 T cells in ankylosing spondylitis. 5'-RACE, quantitative and with molecular barcodes, yielded the TCR beta libraries. TCRdb ran MiXCR on the 5' RACE reads and lists one entry per CDR3 protein. The sample records fewer than 550,000 distinct CDR3 sequences, about 5.7% being singletons. This clonotype was recorded at least ten times. Its antigen is as yet unknown. The CDR3 is 11 residues long. V was cut by 4 bases and J by 11 bases, with 11 bases left in between. The V gene's germline CDR1 is ENHRY and CDR2 SYGVKD. Whole-study results and caveats: In peripheral blood, disease-linked CD8+ clones occurred at relatively low frequencies. Reportedly, significant enrichment of disease-linked clones occurred in matched ankylosing spondylitis synovial fluid. Ankylosing spondylitis blood appeared to carry a characteristic TCR beta motif of roughly eight highly homologous variants.

The TCR comes from a male donor with ankylosing spondylitis. The J gene is TRBJ1-1, the V gene TRBV10-3; D is uncertain. The sample consisted of blood, either unsorted or a sorted T cell fraction (not recorded which). CDR3 DNA: TGTGCCATCAGTGTCCCGGCGGGGGCTTTCTTT. It translates to CAISVPAGAFF.